Described below is a single TCR beta chain sequence and its context. Antigen unknown. CDR1 is SNHLY, CDR2 FYNNEI, per germline. The CDR3 runs to 15 residues. Trimming at V came to 1 base and at J to 1 base, leaving 2 bases not matched to a gene. The record originates from a study of T cell responses to AZD1222 COVID-19 vaccine. Study-wide findings and caveats: Recipients of AZD1222 seropositive at baseline numbered only six or seven. Spike-specific TCRs gained breadth and depth after people received two AZD1222 doses. Spike was spanned by vaccine-associated CD4 TCRs, which were dominant at 160-218 and 743-854.

TCRdb's copy holds only in-frame clones and misses some; the assay was immunoSEQ multiplex PCR. The sample yields 60,000 to 85,000 clones, 88% seen once. The TCR was taken from an adult who received the MenACWY meningococcal vaccine as a control. The chain is built from TRBV2 and TRBJ2-3; 7 bases are shared with TRBD1. The material sequenced was peripheral blood, taken 28 days after the second dose of the MenACWY control vaccine. This chain's CDR3 is CASSEGTGGTDTQYF. For the CDR3, the DNA is TGTGCCAGCAGTGAAGGGACAGGAGGCACAGATACGCAGTATTTT.